This TCR beta chain came from a study of tumor-infiltrating lymphocytes in primary liver carcinoma. Notes on the study in general: Pairs comparing tumor with adjacent tissue or blood overlapped less than pairs drawn from tumor regions. Bulk unsorted sampling precluded comparing CD4+ and CD8+ repertoires. Tumors significantly exceeded blood in top-250-clone fraction (p = 0.039).

Both blood RNA, taken from unsorted whole blood, and germline DNA were extracted. Constant-region priming of about 520 ng total RNA yielded TCR beta cDNA. Each TCR beta library was derived from three nested multiplex PCR rounds that employed slightly modified ARM-PCR. Forward primers for TRBV1-TRBV30 and a C-beta reverse primer served the first two PCR rounds, at approximately 10 cycles each. Each CDR3 protein gets one entry after TCRdb re-called the multiplex PCR reads with MiXCR. The sample comprises hundreds of thousands of distinct CDR3 sequences, 58% of which are singletons, and about 15% rests with the top ten. On this clonotype: Its antigen is unknown.

The CDR3 is made up of 13 amino acids. Germline values: CDR1 SGHNT, CDR2 YENEEA. The sequencing sample was made of peripheral blood. The chain links TRBV11-3 to TRBJ1-1; D perhaps matches TRBD1 (5 bases). The receptor was isolated from a woman aged 25-40 years with primary liver carcinoma and hepatitis B virus infection. CDR3 DNA: TGTGCAAGCGGCGCCAGGAGGGGAGCTGAAGCTTTCTTT. Protein: CASGARRGAEAFF.